This T cell receptor beta chain was observed in a study of blood T cell repertoires in COVID-19. Study context: The study drew acute and convalescent COVID-19 samples from the United States, Italy and Spain.

As processed by the authors: By means of reference gene primer amplification, nucleated cell counts were estimated. The data were produced by immunoSEQ multiplex PCR, yet TCRdb's version contains in-frame clones alone and is incomplete. V, J and clone size reflect that table, while D and trimming were determined from the DNA. Of about 290,000 clones in the sample, roughly 89% are singletons; the top ten hold about 1.7%. Participant-given clinical history determined each cohort assignment. V was pared by 5 bases and J by 13 bases, with 18 bases between. The CDR3 is 12 amino acids. Germline-derived CDR1 and CDR2 are SGHDT and YYEEEE.

The chain couples TRBV5-6 to TRBJ1-2; D not certain. The sequencing input was PBMCs or T cells enriched from blood (not recorded which). This TCR derives from a woman between 40 and 55 years old who had recovered from COVID-19. In nucleotides, the CDR3 is TGTGCCAGCAGTTTGATGGTAGAGCCCCCCACCTTC. It codes for CASSLMVEPPTF.